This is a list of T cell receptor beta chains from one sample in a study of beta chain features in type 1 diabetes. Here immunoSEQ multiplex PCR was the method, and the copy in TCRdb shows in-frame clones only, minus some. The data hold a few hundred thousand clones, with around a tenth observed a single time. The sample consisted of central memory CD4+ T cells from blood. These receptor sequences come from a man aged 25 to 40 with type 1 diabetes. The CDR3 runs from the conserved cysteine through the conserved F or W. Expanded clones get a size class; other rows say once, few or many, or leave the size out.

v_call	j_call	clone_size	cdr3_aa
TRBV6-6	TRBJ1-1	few	CASSPNSRGDPEAFF
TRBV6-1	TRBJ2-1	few	CASSGARESSYNEQFF
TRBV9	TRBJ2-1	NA	CASSVIGGGSYNEQFF
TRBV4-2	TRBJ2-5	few	CASSQDFRGIQETQYF
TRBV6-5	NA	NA	CASSYGRTRIHEQYF
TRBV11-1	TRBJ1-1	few	CASSFKGEIEAFF
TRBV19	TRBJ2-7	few	CASSSTMGEQYF
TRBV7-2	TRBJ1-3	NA	CASSLAGGNTIYF
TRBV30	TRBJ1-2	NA	CAWKRKGAPGYTF
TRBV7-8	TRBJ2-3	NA	CASSPGRGLAPDTQYF
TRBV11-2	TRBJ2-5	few	CASSSPGRQETQYF
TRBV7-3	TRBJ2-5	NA	CASSPRPVETQYF
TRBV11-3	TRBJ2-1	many	CASSLSSGNEQFF
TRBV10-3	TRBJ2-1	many	CAISELIGGIDNEQFF
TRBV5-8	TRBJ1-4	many	CASSPVRGTSEKLFF
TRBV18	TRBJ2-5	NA	CASSQGRTGLGETQYF
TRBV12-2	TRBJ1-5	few	CASRQASGRGQFQPQHF
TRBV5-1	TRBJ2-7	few	CASSWGTGGDGDSYF